Shown below are 8 T cell receptor beta chains from a single sample sequenced in a study of blood T cell repertoires in COVID-19. Only in-frame clones appear in the TCRdb table, and some are missing; sequencing was by immunoSEQ multiplex PCR. The profile covers about 38,000 clones, with around 80% appearing a single time and approximately 1.7% taken by the ten largest. The sequencing sample was made of peripheral blood. The receptors come from a man aged 60-69 years with COVID-19, enrolled during active disease.

The chain recombines TRBV3-1 (or the pseudogene TRBV3-2) with TRBJ2-6; the match to TRBD2 covers 9 bases. V lost 4 bases, J lost 0 bases, and 10 bases stayed unmatched. The CDR3 contains 19 residues. The germline V gene has CDR1 LGHDT and CDR2 YNNKEL (reference sequence). CDR3 bases: TGTGCCAGCAGCCCTCTCAGGGGCGGGAGGGCCTCTGGGGCCAACGTCCTGACTTTC. Translated, it gives CASSPLRGGRASGANVLTF.

The count of this clone is one. The chain recombines TRBV19 with TRBJ2-1; D might be TRBD2 (5 bases). The CDR3 extends over 13 amino acids. With 3 bases removed from V and 7 bases from J, the gap between germline ends came to 10 bases. CDR1 is LNHDA, CDR2 SQIVND, per germline (reference sequence). CDR3 region: CASSIAAGNEQFF. The CDR3 DNA sequence: TGTGCCAGTAGTATCGCCGCGGGTAATGAGCAGTTCTTC.

J is TRBJ1-2 and V is TRBV6-5; 7 positions match TRBD1. The CDR3 length is 14 residues. The junction had 10 bases not matched to a gene; V was cut back by 4 bases and J by 8 bases. CDR1 is MNHEY and CDR2 is SVGAGI in the germline V gene. The CDR3 DNA sequence: TGTGCCAGCAGTTCAAAAGAGGGGGCTTCGGGCTACACCTTC. This translates into CASSSKEGASGYTF.

The rearrangement uses TRBV19 and TRBJ1-1, with D perhaps matching TRBD1 (6 bases). V lost 8 bases and J lost 5, with 15 bases in between. The CDR3 consists of 13 residues. CDR1 is LNHDA, CDR2 SQIVND, per germline (reference sequence). The CDR3 DNA is TGTGCCAGTGCAGGGGCCCCTGGGACTGAAGCTTTCTTT. Its protein is CASAGAPGTEAFF.

The CDR3 here is CAATLRGGYGYTF. The CDR3 DNA reads TGTGCCGCCACCCTTCGAGGGGGCTATGGCTACACCTTC. V usage is TRBV21-1 and J usage is TRBJ1-2; TRBD1, the D gene given by the table, was not confirmed from the DNA. TRBV21-1 is marked as a pseudogene. The CDR3 extends over 13 amino acids.

The J gene is TRBJ1-5, the V gene TRBV19; no clear D. The CDR3 is 14 amino acids. The V end was cut by 3 bases, the J end by 0 bases, with 6 bases between. CDR1 is LNHDA and CDR2 is SQIVND in the germline V gene (reference sequence). CDR3 in amino acids: CASSISYSNQPQHF. In DNA form, the CDR3 reads TGTGCCAGTAGTATCTCCTATAGCAATCAGCCCCAGCATTTT.

This chain connects TRBV10-3 to TRBJ2-1; 12 nucleotides align to TRBD1. This CDR3 is built from 15 residues. Trimming took 7 bases from V and 8 from J; bases not matched to a gene: 9. Germline values: CDR1 ENHRY, CDR2 SYGVKD. The CDR3 region is CAITPGGQGADEQFF. The CDR3, as DNA: TGTGCCATCACCCCGGGGGGACAGGGGGCCGATGAGCAGTTCTTC.

V and J are TRBV2 and TRBJ2-3; 11 bases align to TRBD2. The CDR3 spans 14 residues. V dropped 7 bases and J dropped 6; count of bases not matched to a gene: 6. Germline-derived CDR1 and CDR2 are SNHLY and FYNNEI. CDR3 loop: CASKPASGRDTQYF. The CDR3 coding sequence is TGTGCCAGCAAGCCGGCTAGCGGGAGGGATACGCAGTATTTT.